This TCR beta chain was identified during a study of OX40 agonist ivuxolimab in advanced cancers. Looking at the study overall: Ivuxolimab, an agonistic anti-OX40 (CD134) antibody, was given to patients. Of mixed ages from about 20 to 90 and averaging around 60 years, the group was approximately 80% male.

This table comes from immunoSEQ multiplex PCR, and its TCRdb copy is limited to in-frame clones, with some not included. The sample carries around 70,000 clones, around 83% recorded once. The germline CDR1 and CDR2 sequences are SGHKS and YYEKEE (reference sequence). CDR3 length: 15 residues. Trimming shortened V by 0 bases and J by 2 bases, and 11 bases separated the two germline ends. Sequenced here: CD4+ or CD8+ T cells sorted from blood, sampled in a trial of the OX40 agonist ivuxolimab. This TCR derives from an adult with an advanced solid tumor such as melanoma, head and neck, liver or kidney cancer. This chain uses TRBV5-5 with TRBJ1-2, with D maybe TRBD1 (6 bases). As DNA, the CDR3 is TGTGCCAGCAGCTTGGAACGGGGGCTGAACTATGGCTACACCTTC. Protein: CASSLERGLNYGYTF.